This paragraph covers one T cell receptor (beta chain) sequence. Its antigen is still unknown. What was sequenced were expressed TCRB transcripts, since all of the isolated RNA had been reverse transcribed. TCRdb's copy holds only in-frame clones and misses some; the assay was immunoSEQ multiplex PCR. Here the sample spans about 240,000 clones, about 26% being singletons. The germline V and J ends were trimmed by 6 bases and 0 bases, with 15 bases remaining between them. Germline V lookup: CDR1 SGHAT, CDR2 FQNNGV. The CDR3 length is 15 residues. A sort by CD45RO/CCR7/CD25/CD127/CD95/CD27 yielded CD4+ naive, central memory, regulatory and stem cell-like memory cells. The data are from a study of beta chain features in type 1 diabetes. For the study at large: Across all samples, roughly 100,000,000 sorted cells were examined. Study observations and caveats: Naive, central memory and Treg TCRB repertoires appeared more alike in patients than in healthy donors.

The sample taken for sequencing was central memory CD4+ T cells from blood. The sequence was collected from a man under 40 in good health. The chain couples TRBV11-2 to TRBJ2-7; TRBD2 might be the D (6 bases). The DNA for the CDR3 is TGTGCCAGCAGACCTCTAGCGCTAAGCTCCTACGAGCAGTACTTC. The encoded protein is CASRPLALSSYEQYF. The variable domain in full, with the rest retrieved from reference TRBV11-2 and TRBJ2-7, is EAGVAQSPRYKIIEKRQSVAFWCNPISGHATLYWYQQILGQGPKLLIQFQNNGVVDDSQLPKDRFSAERLKGVDSTLKIQPAKLEDSAVYLCASRPLALSSYEQYFGPGTRLTVT.